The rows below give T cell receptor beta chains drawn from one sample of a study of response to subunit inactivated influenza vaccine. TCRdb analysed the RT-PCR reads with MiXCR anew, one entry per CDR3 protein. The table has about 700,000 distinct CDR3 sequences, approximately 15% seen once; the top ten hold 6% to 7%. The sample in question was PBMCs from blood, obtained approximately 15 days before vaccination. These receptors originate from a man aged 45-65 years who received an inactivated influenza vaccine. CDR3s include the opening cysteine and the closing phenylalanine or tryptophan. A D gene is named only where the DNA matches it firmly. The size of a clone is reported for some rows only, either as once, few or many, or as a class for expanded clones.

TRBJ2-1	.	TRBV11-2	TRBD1	TGTGCCATCGCCGGTTCGAACTCAGGGGGCGCTGAGCAGTTCTTC	CAIAGSNSGGAEQFF
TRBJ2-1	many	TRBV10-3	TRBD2	TGTGCCATCAGTGAGTCGGGACTAGCGGACTACAATGAGCAGTTCTTC	CAISESGLADYNEQFF
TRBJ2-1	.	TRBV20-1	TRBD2	TGCAGTGCTAGAAAGAGCCTCTCTACTAGCGGGAGCTACAATGAGCAGTTCTTC	CSARKSLSTSGSYNEQFF
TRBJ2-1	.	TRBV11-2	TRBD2	TGTGCCAGCAGCTTAGTACTAGCGGGAGGGCGTAATGAGCAGTTCTTC	CASSLVLAGGRNEQFF
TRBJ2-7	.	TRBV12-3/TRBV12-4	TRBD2	TGTGCCAGCAGTTCGGCTAGCGGGAGGTCCACCTACGAGCAGTACTTC	CASSSASGRSTYEQYF
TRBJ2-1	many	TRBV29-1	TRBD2	TGCAGCGTTGAAGACCGACTAGCGGGGGGTATTAACAATGAGCAGTTCTTC	CSVEDRLAGGINNEQFF
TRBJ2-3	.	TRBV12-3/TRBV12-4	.	TGTGCCAGCAGCCCCCTCCCGGTTCGGGGCACAGATACGCAGTATTTT	CASSPLPVRGTDTQYF
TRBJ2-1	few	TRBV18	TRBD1	TGTGCCAGCTCACCCAACCCAGGGGGCTCATACAATGAGCAGTTCTTC	CASSPNPGGSYNEQFF
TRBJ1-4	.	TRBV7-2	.	TGTGCCAGCAGCCGGGGTCTTGGAGAAAAACTGTTTTTT	CASSRGLGEKLFF
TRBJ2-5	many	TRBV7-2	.	TGTGCCAGCAGCCCGGGCAGTAAGGAGACCCAGTACTTC	CASSPGSKETQYF
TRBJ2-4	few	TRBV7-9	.	TGTGCCAGCAGCTTACAGGAAAGAAACATTCAGTACTTC	CASSLQERNIQYF
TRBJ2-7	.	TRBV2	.	TGTGCCAGCAGTGAGACTGGGGTATTCAGCGAGCAGTACTTC	CASSETGVFSEQYF
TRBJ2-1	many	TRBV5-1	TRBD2	TGCGCCAGCAGCTTGGACCCGGGACTAGCGGGAGAGCAGTTCTTC	CASSLDPGLAGEQFF
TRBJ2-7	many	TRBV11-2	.	TGTGCCAGCAGCGCATCAGAACCTCCCTACGAGCAGTACTTC	CASSASEPPYEQYF
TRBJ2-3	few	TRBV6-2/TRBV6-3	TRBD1	TGTGCCAGCAGGCCCCAGGACAGGGGGCCTTTCACAGATACGCAGTATTTT	CASRPQDRGPFTDTQYF